The 2 T cell receptor beta chains in this list originate from one sample, sequenced in a study of blood T cell repertoires in COVID-19. Only in-frame clones appear in the TCRdb table, and some are missing; sequencing was by immunoSEQ multiplex PCR. Here the sample spans 77,000 or so clones, around two thirds being singletons. Sequenced input: peripheral blood. Every receptor here comes from a human donor with acute or convalescent COVID-19. The donor label of this sample is uncertain.

This clone was observed a single time. The genes are TRBV5-1 and TRBJ2-2; D might be TRBD2 (6 bases). The CDR3 is 14 amino acids. Per germline, CDR1 SGHRS and CDR2 YFSETQ. The ends were cut back, 2 bases at V and 2 bases at J, with 7 bases in the middle. The CDR3, as DNA: TGCGCCAGCAGCTTCGGGGGTAACACCGGGGAGCTGTTTTTT. This gives the protein CASSFGGNTGELFF.

This clone is a singleton in its sample. The gene calls are TRBV24-1 and TRBJ1-2; D might be TRBD1 (6 bases). The CDR3 is 11 residues long. Germline CDR1 is KGHDR and CDR2 is SFDVKD. V was trimmed by 9 bases and J by 3 bases, leaving 7 bases between them. CDR3 bases: TGTGCCACCCCAGGGGACTATGGCTACACCTTC. This codes for CATPGDYGYTF.